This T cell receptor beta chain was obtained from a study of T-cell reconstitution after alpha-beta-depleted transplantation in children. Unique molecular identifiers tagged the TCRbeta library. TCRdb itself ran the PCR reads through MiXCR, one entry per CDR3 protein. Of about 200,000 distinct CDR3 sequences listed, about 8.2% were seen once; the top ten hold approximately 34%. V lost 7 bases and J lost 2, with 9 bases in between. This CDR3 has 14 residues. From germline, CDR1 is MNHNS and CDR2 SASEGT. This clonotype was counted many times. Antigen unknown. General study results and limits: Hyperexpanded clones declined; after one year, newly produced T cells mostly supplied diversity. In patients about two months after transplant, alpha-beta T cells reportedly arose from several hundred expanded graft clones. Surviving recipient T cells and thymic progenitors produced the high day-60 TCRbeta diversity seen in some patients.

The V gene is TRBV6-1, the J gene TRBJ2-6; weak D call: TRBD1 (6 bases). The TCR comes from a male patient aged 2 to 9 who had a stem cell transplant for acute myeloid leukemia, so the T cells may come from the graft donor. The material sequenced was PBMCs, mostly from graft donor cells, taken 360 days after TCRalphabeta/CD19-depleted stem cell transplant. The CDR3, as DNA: TGTGCCAGCACCCCAGGGGCTGGGGCCAACGTCCTGACTTTC. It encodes CASTPGAGANVLTF.